A selection of T cell receptor beta chains follows, all from one sample in a study of T cells after yellow fever vaccination. Via MiXCR, TCRdb re-called the 5' RACE reads, giving one row per CDR3 protein. This sample carries over 85,000 distinct CDR3 sequences, over 8% of them seen once, and the ten largest clones take around 16%. The sample consisted of CD8+ T cells not binding an NS4B(214-222) dextramer, sorted from PBMCs, taken around 15 days after the first yellow fever vaccination. Receptors were obtained from a man aged 18 to 30 who received the YFV17D yellow fever vaccine. Both conserved end residues are part of each CDR3. A D gene is named only where the DNA matches it firmly. For some rows the clone size is stated as once, few or many, or as a class when expanded; others skip it.

clone size	V gene	J gene	D gene	CDR3 protein	CDR3 DNA
many	TRBV27	TRBJ2-7	NA	CASSTSFPGAAYEQYF	TGTGCCAGCAGTACCTCGTTCCCCGGGGCTGCCTACGAGCAGTACTTC
many	TRBV4-1	TRBJ2-2	NA	CASSQGGFTGELFF	TGCGCCAGCAGCCAAGGCGGGTTCACCGGGGAGCTGTTTTTT
NA	TRBV12-3/TRBV12-4	TRBJ2-5	NA	CASSPTHETQYF	TGTGCCAGCAGTCCTACTCATGAGACCCAGTACTTC
few	TRBV11-2	TRBJ2-7	NA	CASSYGNGGEQYF	TGTGCCAGCAGCTATGGGAACGGTGGGGAGCAGTACTTC
NA	TRBV14	TRBJ2-2	TRBD2	CASSQVRGAGELFF	TGTGCCAGCAGCCAAGTCCGGGGGGCCGGGGAGCTGTTTTTT
few	TRBV27	TRBJ1-2	NA	CASSFRNHYGYTF	TGTGCCAGCAGTTTTCGGAACCACTATGGCTACACCTTC
NA	TRBV7-9	TRBJ1-2	NA	CASSPTNNYGYTF	TGTGCCAGCAGCCCTACAAATAACTATGGCTACACCTTC
NA	TRBV7-2	TRBJ2-3	TRBD2	CASSLVLGGPTSGGPGSTDTQYF	TGTGCCAGCAGCTTAGTATTGGGGGGACCTACTAGCGGGGGGCCGGGTAGCACAGATACGCAGTATTTT
NA	TRBV6-2/TRBV6-3	TRBJ2-3	TRBD2	CASRPGPSGPTDTQYF	TGTGCCAGCAGGCCCGGGCCTAGCGGCCCCACCGATACGCAGTATTTT
NA	TRBV6-1	TRBJ2-2	TRBD1	CASTEGILQGGTGELFF	TGTGCCAGCACCGAGGGGATCTTACAGGGGGGCACCGGGGAGCTGTTTTTT
few	TRBV12-3/TRBV12-4	TRBJ2-2	NA	CASSPRPGLTNTGELFF	TGTGCCAGCAGTCCTAGACCGGGACTTACGAACACCGGGGAGCTGTTTTTT
NA	TRBV4-1	TRBJ2-2	NA	CASARGPDTGELFF	TGCGCCAGCGCCCGTGGGCCAGACACCGGGGAGCTGTTTTTT
NA	TRBV4-3	TRBJ2-3	NA	CASSQDPGLSGLRTDTQYF	TGCGCCAGCAGCCAAGATCCGGGTCTCAGTGGACTCCGCACAGATACGCAGTATTTT
NA	TRBV13	TRBJ2-1	TRBD1	CASSFRDREGEQFF	TGTGCCAGCAGCTTCAGGGACAGGGAAGGCGAGCAGTTCTTC
few	TRBV7-9	TRBJ2-7	NA	CASSLSLPRGDPYEQYF	TGTGCCAGCAGCTTAAGCCTACCCAGGGGGGACCCCTACGAGCAGTACTTC
few	TRBV7-2	TRBJ1-1	TRBD1	CASSLMSQGASGNEAFF	TGTGCCAGCAGCTTAATGTCACAGGGGGCCTCCGGGAATGAAGCTTTCTTT
many	TRBV20-1	TRBJ2-3	NA	CSARKVGQYF	TGCAGTGCCAGAAAAGTCGGGCAGTATTTT
few	TRBV7-9	TRBJ1-2	NA	CASSPRTGIRLTGYTF	TGTGCCAGCAGCCCACGAACCGGGATCCGACTTACTGGCTACACCTTC
once	TRBV12-3/TRBV12-4	TRBJ2-1	NA	CTSSLLGSSYNEQFF	TGTACCAGCAGTTTGCTCGGTAGTTCCTACAATGAGCAGTTCTTC
few	TRBV15	TRBJ2-1	TRBD2	CATSSREGWMADNEQFF	TGTGCCACCAGCTCAAGGGAGGGGTGGATGGCGGACAATGAGCAGTTCTTC
NA	TRBV27	TRBJ2-5	TRBD1	CASSFTGGAMEETQYF	TGTGCCAGCAGTTTTACAGGGGGCGCGATGGAAGAGACCCAGTACTTC
few	TRBV28	TRBJ1-1	NA	CASSPLANTEAFF	TGTGCCAGCAGTCCTCTTGCTAACACTGAAGCTTTCTTT
NA	TRBV27	TRBJ2-1	TRBD1	CASQAGTGGPYEQFF	TGTGCCAGCCAGGCCGGGACAGGGGGCCCATATGAGCAGTTCTTC